The 9 T cell receptor beta chains listed next were all sequenced from one sample in a study of shared clonotypes between healthy human individuals (dated by TCRdb to the early 2020s). Library creation used the immunoSEQ multiplex PCR assay. TCRdb obtained this table from immuneACCESS and retained in-frame rearrangements with V and J assigned. These tables miss some clones; where compared with another copy, unresolved V genes account for less than half of the shortfall, and the remainder is unexplained. Across this sample there are some 690,000 clones, with about 90% seen only once. The biggest ten clones account for 34% of the sample. The sample comprised memory CD8+ T cells from PBMCs. The sample's cell subset or site label is to be understood as: CD45RO+ cells pooled with CCR7-negative TemRA cells. The receptor source for this set is a young man in good health. Some clones in this sample may be carry-over from other donors' samples.

The chain links TRBV9 to TRBJ1-2; possibly TRBD1 for D (6 bases). From germline, CDR1 is SGDLS and CDR2 YYNGEE. Trimming cost V 0 bases and J 3 bases, with 15 bases left between them. There are 16 residues in the CDR3. The CDR3 loop is CASSVAKGGGDYGYTF. In DNA, the CDR3 is TGTGCCAGCAGCGTAGCTAAGGGGGGCGGAGACTATGGCTACACCTTC.

The chain is built from TRBV27 and TRBJ2-1, with D possibly being TRBD1 (5 bases). The CDR3 is 13 residues long. Between the trimmed V and J ends, which lost 5 bases and 6 bases, there was a span of 11 bases. Germline-derived CDR1 and CDR2 are MNHEY and SMNVEV (reference sequence). The CDR3 region is CASSLGRANEQFF. The CDR3 coding sequence is TGTGCCAGCAGTCTTGGCAGGGCCAATGAGCAGTTCTTC.

This clone appeared a few times. The chain recombines TRBV2 with TRBJ1-5; possible D gene TRBD1, 5 bases. The length of the CDR3 is 17 residues. Germline V gives CDR1 SNHLY, CDR2 FYNNEI. Between the trimmed V and J ends, which lost 4 bases and 5 bases, there was a span of 21 bases. The CDR3 sequence is CASSGGGTDLRDQPQHF. CDR3 bases: TGTGCCAGCAGTGGGGGCGGGACTGACCTAAGAGATCAGCCCCAGCATTTT.

This clone was counted a single time. V is TRBV10-3 and J is TRBJ2-7, with D possibly being TRBD1 or TRBD2 (6 bases each). In germline, CDR1 is ENHRY, CDR2 SYGVKD. The CDR3 is 14 amino acids. Trimming removed 6 bases at V and 2 bases at J, with 14 bases between. CDR3 sequence reads: CAIRGGVSAYEQYF. Written as DNA, the CDR3 is TGTGCCATCAGGGGGGGCGTGAGTGCCTACGAGCAGTACTTC.

The chain links TRBV15 to TRBJ2-2; tentative D call: TRBD1 (6 bases). CDR1 is LNHNV, CDR2 YYDKDF, per germline (reference sequence). Trimming took off 1 base at V and 10 bases at J, with 25 bases between the two ends. The CDR3 loop spans 18 amino acids. CDR3 region: CATSRGRERSQGIPELFF. CDR3 DNA sequence: TGTGCCACCAGCAGAGGCAGGGAACGGAGCCAGGGGATACCGGAGCTGTTTTTT.

This clone was seen ten or more times. The sample has other DNA sequences that encode this CDR3 too. The chain couples TRBV7-2 to TRBJ2-5; D is ambiguous. Germline assignment: CDR1 SGHTA and CDR2 FQGNSA. Trimming shortened V by 1 base and J by 4 bases, and 7 bases separated the two germline ends. CDR3 length equals 13 residues. CDR3 residues: CASSLGIRETQYF. The CDR3 region has the DNA TGTGCCAGCAGCTTAGGGATACGAGAGACCCAGTACTTC. Combining the CDR3 with reference TRBV7-2 and TRBJ2-5 gives the whole variable domain GAGVSQSPSNKVTEKGKDVELRCDPISGHTALYWYRQSLGQGLEFLIYFQGNSAPDKSGLPSDRFSAERTGGSVSTLTIQRTQQEDSAVYLCASSLGIRETQYFGPGTRLLVL.

The V call is TRBV2, the J call TRBJ1-1; perhaps TRBD1 as D (6 bases). There are 15 residues in the CDR3. Trimming took 3 bases from V and 7 from J, leaving 18 bases between them. The V gene's germline CDR1 is SNHLY and CDR2 FYNNEI. In nucleotides, the CDR3 is TGTGCCAGCAGTGACCCCTACAGGGTTGGGATTGAAGCTTTCTTT. This sequence encodes CASSDPYRVGIEAFF.

This chain connects TRBV6-6 to TRBJ2-1; D is unresolved. The V gene's germline CDR1 is MNHNY and CDR2 SVGAGI (reference sequence). V shed 4 bases and J shed 4 bases, with 8 bases lying between them. CDR3 length: 13 amino acids. The CDR3 DNA reads as TGTGCCAGCAGTTTCCTACAGTACAATGAGCAGTTCTTC. It translates to CASSFLQYNEQFF.

The chain couples TRBV18 to TRBJ2-1; 13 bases match TRBD2. There are 17 residues in the CDR3. The V segment lost 3 bases and the J segment 7 bases; nucleotides outside the gene matches: 9. CDR1 is KGHSH, CDR2 LQKENI, per germline. The CDR3 loop reads CASSPFPLAGGRNEQFF. Written as DNA, the CDR3 is TGTGCCAGCTCACCCTTCCCACTAGCGGGAGGGCGAAATGAGCAGTTCTTC.